The 29 T cell receptor beta chains below all came from one sample that was sequenced in a study of OX40 agonist ivuxolimab in advanced cancers. The protocol was immunoSEQ multiplex PCR, while the TCRdb copy is restricted to in-frame clones and leaves out a portion. The sample yields 65,000 to 95,000 clones, around 90% seen once. The sequencing used CD4+ or CD8+ T cells sorted from blood, collected in a trial of the OX40 agonist ivuxolimab. The receptor set was obtained from an adult with an advanced solid tumor such as melanoma, head and neck, liver or kidney cancer.

The chain recombines TRBV6-5 with TRBJ2-5; D not certain. This CDR3 is built from 13 residues. Germline V gene data show CDR1 as MNHEY and CDR2 as SVGAGI. The ends were cut back, 5 bases at V and 2 bases at J, with 9 bases in the middle. CDR3 protein: CASSQGLQETQYF. The CDR3 nucleotides are TGTGCCAGCAGTCAAGGGTTACAAGAGACCCAGTACTTC.

V usage is TRBV15 and J usage is TRBJ2-3, with 9 nucleotides matching TRBD2. CDR1 is LNHNV and CDR2 is YYDKDF in the germline V gene (reference sequence). The CDR3 spans 14 residues. With V trimmed by 11 bases and J by 2 bases, 8 bases remained unmatched. The chain's CDR3 is CAVSGRSATDTQYF. The CDR3 region has the DNA TGTGCCGTCAGCGGGAGGTCCGCCACAGATACGCAGTATTTT.

The V call is TRBV10-3, the J call TRBJ2-1; possibly TRBD2 for D (7 bases). The V end was cut by 6 bases, the J end by 8 bases, with 17 bases between. The germline V gene encodes CDR1 ENHRY and CDR2 SYGVKD. The CDR3 is made up of 14 amino acids. For the CDR3, the DNA is TGTGCCATCAGCCCTGGGGGGGCAACGGATGAGCAGTTCTTC. It codes for CAISPGGATDEQFF.

The chain has TRBV21-1 and TRBJ2-5; the D call TRBD2 from the table was never checked on the DNA. TRBV21-1 is flagged as a pseudogene. This CDR3 is 15 amino acids long. The chain's CDR3 is CASRETSGGQETQYF. The DNA for the CDR3 is TGTGCCAGCAGGGAGACTAGCGGGGGACAAGAGACCCAGTACTTC.

This clone occurred once. The chain employs TRBV27 and TRBJ2-7; D call uncertain. Trimming left V 5 bases short and J 2 bases short, with 16 bases between. The germline V gene has CDR1 MNHEY and CDR2 SMNVEV (reference sequence). The CDR3 contains 15 residues. The CDR3 bases are TGTGCCAGCAGTCCCTCGACACGCGCCCCCTACGAGCAGTACTTC. It encodes CASSPSTRAPYEQYF.

The V and J genes are TRBV5-1 and TRBJ2-2, with 8 bases lining up with TRBD2. The CDR3 has 17 residues. The germline gives CDR1 SGHRS, CDR2 YFSETQ. V gave up 4 bases and J gave up 7 bases; unmatched junction bases: 15. The DNA for the CDR3 is TGCGCCAGCAGCCCCGGGACTAGTCCCATCAGGGGCGGGGAGCTGTTTTTT. It translates to CASSPGTSPIRGGELFF.

V usage is TRBV28 and J usage is TRBJ1-2, with D perhaps TRBD1 (5 bases). This CDR3 is 14 amino acids long. V was shortened by 4 bases and J by 4 bases, with 13 bases between the two germline ends. CDR1 MDHEN and CDR2 SYDVKM come from the germline V gene. CDR3 sequence (DNA): TGTGCCAGCAGTTCGCCTGGGGACCTCTATGGCTACACCTTC. This sequence encodes CASSSPGDLYGYTF.

The genes are TRBV28 and TRBJ1-1; D is undetermined. This CDR3 comprises 13 residues. Germline V gene data show CDR1 as MDHEN and CDR2 as SYDVKM. With 3 bases removed from V and 1 base from J, the gap between germline ends came to 6 bases. The DNA for the CDR3 is TGTGCCAGCAGTTTTCGAAGGAACACTGAAGCTTTCTTT. This translates into CASSFRRNTEAFF.

The genes are TRBV9 and TRBJ2-1; possibly TRBD2 for D (6 bases). Per the germline V gene, CDR1 is SGDLS and CDR2 is YYNGEE. The V end was cut by 0 bases, the J end by 3 bases, with 10 bases between. The CDR3 is 15 amino acids. The CDR3 nucleotides are TGTGCCAGCAGCGTAGATCCCGGGAGCTACAATGAGCAGTTCTTC. Protein product: CASSVDPGSYNEQFF.

The chain recombines TRBV4-1 with TRBJ1-1; 7 bases align to TRBD1. After removal of 3 bases from V and 4 bases from J, the junction contained 11 bases not matched to a gene. This CDR3 region has 16 residues. Germline V CDR1 and CDR2: MGHRA, YSYEKL. CDR3 sequence reads: CASSQGQTGRVTEAFF. CDR3 nucleotides: TGCGCCAGCAGCCAGGGACAGACAGGGCGGGTCACTGAAGCTTTCTTT.

The V call is TRBV7-3, the J call TRBJ2-5; possibly TRBD1 for D (5 bases). The CDR3 has 15 amino acids. The germline CDR1 and CDR2 sequences are SGHTA and FQGTGA. Trimming removed 5 bases from V and 2 bases from J, with 15 bases in between. The CDR3 protein is CASSPTTAGQETQYF. CDR3 nucleotides: TGTGCCAGCAGCCCAACAACTGCAGGGCAAGAGACCCAGTACTTC.

V gene TRBV6-1 combines with J gene TRBJ1-2, with 12 bases lining up with TRBD1. J lost 5 bases, V lost 6 bases, and 7 bases had no gene match. The germline V gene encodes CDR1 MNHNS and CDR2 SASEGT. The CDR3 length is 15 residues. CDR3 sequence reads: CASRDGTGGAYGYTF. The CDR3 coding sequence is TGTGCCAGCAGGGACGGGACAGGGGGCGCTTATGGCTACACCTTC.

This clone came up a few times. The CDR3 DNA is TGCGCCAGCAAGAGGGGAACTGAAGCTTTCTTT. Its protein product is CASKRGTEAFF. This chain joins TRBV10-1 and TRBJ1-1, with D perhaps matching TRBD1 (5 bases). V lost 7 bases, J lost 5 bases, and 8 bases lay in between. This CDR3 region has 11 residues. Germline V gene sequence: CDR1 WNHNN, CDR2 SYGVQD (reference sequence).

The chain carries TRBV6-4 and TRBJ2-2, with 12 bases that match TRBD2. V gave up 5 bases and J gave up 6 bases; unmatched junction bases: 4. The CDR3 runs to 15 residues. Per the germline V gene, CDR1 is MRHNA and CDR2 is SNTAGT. CDR3 bases: TGTGCCAGCAGTCGACTAGCGGGAGAAGCCGGGGAGCTGTTTTTT. Translated, it gives CASSRLAGEAGELFF.

The rearrangement joins TRBV6-1 to TRBJ2-7, with TRBD2 identical over 11 bases. CDR1 MNHNS and CDR2 SASEGT come from the germline V gene. With V trimmed by 5 bases and J by 6 bases, 6 bases remained unmatched. The CDR3 is made up of 14 amino acids. The CDR3 is CASSPLAGVFEQYF. The CDR3 DNA reads TGTGCCAGCAGTCCACTAGCGGGAGTGTTCGAGCAGTACTTC.

A word on this clone: A junction end diverges from the germline sequence, so it may reflect a read error. The gene calls are TRBV6-4 and TRBJ2-7; 7 bases are a match to TRBD2. The V gene's germline CDR1 is MRHNA and CDR2 SNTAGT. There are 13 residues in the CDR3. In nucleotides, the CDR3 is TGTGCCAGCAGTGACTCCCGTCTGAGTCCGGGAGGCTTC. It is translated as CASSDSRLSPGGF.

This clone has just a few counts. The V gene is TRBV6-5, the J gene TRBJ1-1; D is perhaps TRBD1 (6 bases). The germline V gene encodes CDR1 MNHEY and CDR2 SVGAGI. The CDR3 extends over 12 amino acids. V lost 7 bases to trimming and J lost 1 base, with 7 bases between them. CDR3 protein: CASTRGNTEAFF. The CDR3 bases are TGTGCCAGCACCAGGGGGAACACTGAAGCTTTCTTT.

This clone is labeled as medium-sized. J is TRBJ1-1 and V is TRBV29-1; D gene uncertain. This CDR3 spans 11 amino acids. Between the trimmed V and J ends, which lost 4 bases and 3 bases, there was a span of 6 bases. From germline, CDR1 is SQVTM and CDR2 ANQGSEA. CDR3 residues: CSVVRDTEAFF. CDR3 DNA: TGCAGCGTTGTTCGGGACACTGAAGCTTTCTTT.

This clone was seen once. The rearrangement uses TRBV28 and TRBJ2-7; D remains ambiguous. The CDR3 extends over 14 amino acids. With 6 bases removed from V and 4 bases from J, the gap between germline ends came to 16 bases. Germline-derived CDR1 and CDR2 are MDHEN and SYDVKM. The CDR3 loop is CASSRLVWPYEQYF. Written as DNA, the CDR3 is TGTGCCAGCAGCCGCCTGGTGTGGCCTTACGAGCAGTACTTC.

J is TRBJ2-7 and V is TRBV2; 7 bases align to TRBD2. V lost 6 bases to trimming and J lost 2 bases; unmatched junction nucleotides: 1. Germline V gives CDR1 SNHLY, CDR2 FYNNEI. The CDR3 is made up of 12 amino acids. The CDR3 bases are TGTGCCAGCAGGGCGGGAGCCTACGAGCAGTACTTC. The encoded protein is CASRAGAYEQYF. The variable domain in full, with the rest retrieved from reference TRBV2 and TRBJ2-7, is EPEVTQTPSHQVTQMGQEVILRCVPISNHLYFYWYRQILGQKVEFLVSFYNNEISEKSEIFDDQFSVERPDGSNFTLKIRSTKLEDSAMYFCASRAGAYEQYFGPGTRLTVT.

This chain joins TRBV5-6 and TRBJ1-5; D is undetermined. CDR3 length: 16 amino acids. Between the trimmed V and J ends, which lost 0 bases and 4 bases, there was a span of 14 bases. CDR1 is SGHDT and CDR2 is YYEEEE in the germline V gene. DNA for the CDR3: TGTGCCAGCAGCTTGGGACCGCCTGCTCAAAATCAGCCCCAGCATTTT. This sequence encodes CASSLGPPAQNQPQHF.

This clone has a handful of counts. The CDR3 loop reads CASSLMDRGRVAEAFF. In DNA form, the CDR3 reads TGTGCCAGCAGCTTAATGGACAGGGGTAGGGTTGCTGAAGCTTTCTTT. The chain combines TRBV7-6 with TRBJ1-1; TRBD1 matches 9 bases. In germline, CDR1 is SGHVS, CDR2 FNYEAQ. The CDR3 loop spans 16 amino acids. J was trimmed by 6 bases and V by 2 bases; bases with no gene match: 10.

This clone was detected once. This chain uses TRBV5-1 with TRBJ2-2, with 11 positions matching TRBD2. V lost 0 bases to trimming and J lost 5 bases; unmatched junction nucleotides: 6. Germline V CDR1 and CDR2: SGHRS, YFSETQ. This CDR3 contains 17 residues. CDR3: CASSLDGLAGGTGELFF. The CDR3 nucleotides are TGCGCCAGCAGCTTGGACGGACTAGCGGGTGGAACCGGGGAGCTGTTTTTT. Together with reference TRBV5-1 and TRBJ2-2, the CDR3 gives the full variable domain: KAGVTQTPRYLIKTRGQQVTLSCSPISGHRSVSWYQQTPGQGLQFLFEYFSETQRNKGNFPGRFSGRQFSNSRSEMNVSTLELGDSALYLCASSLDGLAGGTGELFFGEGSRLTVL.

The V and J genes are TRBV4-3 and TRBJ1-4; unclear D gene. The CDR3 is made up of 13 amino acids. The ends were cut back, 4 bases at V and 8 bases at J, with 11 bases in the middle. Germline V lookup: CDR1 LGHNA, CDR2 YSLEER. In nucleotides, the CDR3 is TGCGCCAGCAGCCTGAGGGTGGAAGAAAAACTGTTTTTT. Encoded protein: CASSLRVEEKLFF.

The chain links TRBV5-1 to TRBJ2-5; 8 bases are a match to TRBD1. This CDR3 spans 15 amino acids. V was clipped by 2 bases and J by 3 bases; unmatched bases: 6. Germline V gene data show CDR1 as SGHRS and CDR2 as YFSETQ. CDR3 sequence (DNA): TGCGCCAGCAGCTTACGGGACAGGAAAGAAGAGACCCAGTACTTC. Its protein product is CASSLRDRKEETQYF. The full variable domain, in which reference TRBV5-1 and TRBJ2-5 provide the parts outside the CDR3, is KAGVTQTPRYLIKTRGQQVTLSCSPISGHRSVSWYQQTPGQGLQFLFEYFSETQRNKGNFPGRFSGRQFSNSRSEMNVSTLELGDSALYLCASSLRDRKEETQYFGPGTRLLVL.

The CDR3 nucleotides read TGTGCTAGTGCCATCGACTGGGGTACGCAGTATTTT. Translated, it gives CASAIDWGTQYF. J is TRBJ2-3 and V is TRBV12-5, with no clear D. V lost 7 bases to trimming and J lost 8 bases, with 13 bases between them. CDR3 length: 12 amino acids. Germline V gives CDR1 LGHNT, CDR2 FRNRAP.

DNA of the CDR3: TGTGCCAGCAGCGGTTCTGTAGCCCCCTACGAGCAGTACTTC. Amino acids: CASSGSVAPYEQYF. This rearrangement joins TRBV5-4 to TRBJ2-7, with unresolved D. The germline V and J ends were trimmed by 4 bases and 2 bases, with 13 bases remaining between them. The CDR3 loop spans 14 amino acids. Germline V gives CDR1 SGHNT, CDR2 YYREEE (reference sequence). Full variable domain (outside the CDR3, taken from reference TRBV5-4 and TRBJ2-7): ETGVTQSPTHLIKTRGQQVTLRCSSQSGHNTVSWYQQALGQGPQFIFQYYREEENGRGNFPPRFSGLQFPNYSSELNVNALELDDSALYLCASSGSVAPYEQYFGPGTRLTVT.

This sequence joins TRBV14 and TRBJ2-2; TRBD2 is a possible D gene (5 bases). Trimming stripped 5 bases from V and 4 bases from J, with 23 bases between. Germline lookup yields CDR1 SGHDN and CDR2 FVKESK. The length of the CDR3 is 18 residues. Here the CDR3 reads CASSKAASSLSSTGELFF. The CDR3 region has the DNA TGTGCCAGCAGCAAAGCGGCTAGTTCTTTATCCTCCACCGGGGAGCTGTTTTTT. The complete variable domain, with remaining parts taken from reference TRBV14 and TRBJ2-2, reads EAGVTQFPSHSVIEKGQTVTLRCDPISGHDNLYWYRRVMGKEIKFLLHFVKESKQDESGMPNNRFLAERTGGTYSTLKVQPAELEDSGVYFCASSKAASSLSSTGELFFGEGSRLTVL.

The chain uses TRBV29-1 and TRBJ2-2; D gene unclear. CDR3 length: 11 residues. Per germline, CDR1 SQVTM and CDR2 ANQGSEA. V shed 6 bases and J shed 6 bases, with 8 bases lying between them. CDR3 amino acids: CSVRGAGELFF. CDR3 nucleotide sequence: TGCAGCGTAAGAGGTGCCGGGGAGCTGTTTTTT.